Below are 18 T cell receptor beta chains sequenced from a single sample in a study of OX40 agonist ivuxolimab in advanced cancers. Assay: immunoSEQ multiplex PCR; the TCRdb copy retains only in-frame clones and omits some. The table lists roughly 53,000 clones, about 93% of them singletons. The sequenced sample was CD4+ or CD8+ T cells sorted from blood, obtained in a trial of the OX40 agonist ivuxolimab. The receptors here all came from an adult with an advanced solid tumor such as melanoma, head and neck, liver or kidney cancer.

The rearrangement links TRBV4-1 to TRBJ2-7; TRBD1 matches at 10 bases. V gave up 4 bases and J gave up 6 bases; unmatched junction bases: 6. CDR1 and CDR2 from the germline V gene are MGHRA and YSYEKL. The CDR3 sequence is 14 residues long. The CDR3 nucleotides read TGCGCCAGCAGCCGAAGAGGACAGGGGGGCGAGCAGTACTTC. Translation gives CASSRRGQGGEQYF.

This clone has a single count. The chain is built from TRBV28 and TRBJ2-1, with a tentative D call TRBD2 (5 bases). Trimming took off 3 bases at V and 3 bases at J, with 12 bases between the two ends. There are 15 residues in the CDR3. Germline V gene data show CDR1 as MDHEN and CDR2 as SYDVKM. Written as DNA, the CDR3 is TGTGCCAGCAGTTTCGGCCGGGATTACTACAATGAGCAGTTCTTC. Its protein is CASSFGRDYYNEQFF.

The genes are TRBV9 and TRBJ2-7, with TRBD1 identical over 9 bases. Germline CDR1 SGDLS, CDR2 YYNGEE. The CDR3 extends over 15 amino acids. With 3 bases clipped from V and 2 bases from J, the junction kept 6 bases outside the gene matches. CDR3 in amino acids: CASSAGTGYTYEQYF. The CDR3 DNA reads as TGTGCCAGCAGCGCCGGGACAGGGTACACCTACGAGCAGTACTTC.

To note about this clone: Different DNA sequences within this sample yield the same CDR3. The rearrangement links TRBV11-2 to TRBJ2-7; D not certain. Trimming left V 5 bases short and J 2 bases short, with 7 bases between. CDR1 is SGHAT, CDR2 FQNNGV, per germline. The CDR3 consists of 12 residues. CDR3 DNA: TGTGCCAGCAGCCTCTCACCCTACGAGCAGTACTTC. Translating gives CASSLSPYEQYF.

J is TRBJ2-3 and V is TRBV27; the D is unclear. Trimming pared 4 bases from V and 7 bases from J, leaving 21 bases between. Germline lookup yields CDR1 MNHEY and CDR2 SMNVEV (reference sequence). CDR3 length: 16 amino acids. The CDR3 sequence: CASSSTPTPEPNTQYF. In DNA, the CDR3 is TGTGCCAGCAGTTCCACCCCCACCCCGGAACCAAATACGCAGTATTTT.

This sequence joins TRBV28 and TRBJ2-7; the match to TRBD2 covers 9 bases. The germline V gene encodes CDR1 MDHEN and CDR2 SYDVKM. The CDR3 is made up of 15 amino acids. V shed 6 bases and J 4 bases; nucleotides not matched to a gene: 10. The CDR3 protein is CASRTYSGSRYEQYF. DNA for the CDR3: TGTGCCAGCAGGACGTATAGCGGGAGTAGGTACGAGCAGTACTTC.

The chain joins TRBV28 to TRBJ1-3; no firm D call. Germline V gene data show CDR1 as MDHEN and CDR2 as SYDVKM. The CDR3 consists of 15 residues. The V and J ends lost 2 bases and 0 bases respectively, with 8 bases between them. CDR3 in DNA: TGTGCCAGCAGTTTAGGGAGGAACTCTGGAAACACCATATATTTT. This translates into CASSLGRNSGNTIYF.

The V gene is TRBV27, the J gene TRBJ1-2; D ambiguous. Germline assignment: CDR1 MNHEY and CDR2 SMNVEV (reference sequence). V lost 7 bases, J lost 4 bases, and 22 bases lay in between. The CDR3 is made up of 16 amino acids. The chain's CDR3 is CASTSGSGPGGYGYTF. In DNA, the CDR3 is TGTGCCAGCACCTCGGGGAGCGGACCAGGTGGCTATGGCTACACCTTC.

The chain has TRBV6-1 and TRBJ1-1; D unresolved. CDR1 and CDR2 (germline): MNHNS, SASEGT. CDR3 size: 15 residues. The V and J ends lost 6 bases and 0 bases respectively, with 14 bases between them. The CDR3 DNA sequence: TGTGCCAGCAGGCCGACTGAATATATGAACACTGAAGCTTTCTTT. Residues: CASRPTEYMNTEAFF.

The chain carries TRBV9 and TRBJ2-1, with 7 bases matching TRBD2. The CDR3 extends over 15 amino acids. V shed 2 bases, J shed 5 bases, and the junction held 7 bases outside the gene matches. Germline V gives CDR1 SGDLS, CDR2 YYNGEE. CDR3 region: CASSVTLAAHNEQFF. In nucleotides, the CDR3 is TGTGCCAGCAGCGTGACTCTAGCGGCTCACAATGAGCAGTTCTTC.

The chain joins TRBV28 to TRBJ2-7; tentatively, D is TRBD2 (6 bases). CDR3 length equals 15 residues. Deletions cut 1 base from V and 4 bases from J, with 14 bases between. Looked up from germline, CDR1 is MDHEN and CDR2 is SYDVKM. CDR3 sequence (DNA): TGTGCCAGCAGTTTATTCCTCGCGGGAAGTTACGAGCAGTACTTC. Encoded protein: CASSLFLAGSYEQYF.

The genes are TRBV5-6 and TRBJ2-2; 7 nucleotides align to TRBD1. Per the germline V gene, CDR1 is SGHDT and CDR2 is YYEEEE. The CDR3 length is 14 residues. V dropped 0 bases and J dropped 7; count of bases not matched to a gene: 3. CDR3 bases: TGTGCCAGCAGCTTGGAACAGGGGAACGGGGAGCTGTTTTTT. It translates to CASSLEQGNGELFF.

This clone appeared once. V gene TRBV9 combines with J gene TRBJ2-2; 10 bases agree with TRBD2. Trimming at V came to 2 bases and at J to 2 bases, leaving 9 bases not matched to a gene. Germline V gene lookup returns CDR1 SGDLS and CDR2 YYNGEE. This CDR3 region has 18 residues. Written as DNA, the CDR3 is TGTGCCAGCAGCGTCTCGGTAGCGGGAGGAAGAAACACCGGGGAGCTGTTTTTT. It yields the protein CASSVSVAGGRNTGELFF.

V is TRBV9 and J is TRBJ2-2; D not certain. V lost 0 bases to trimming and J lost 4 bases, with 4 bases between them. Germline CDR1 SGDLS, CDR2 YYNGEE. The CDR3 runs 13 residues. The CDR3 region has the DNA TGTGCCAGCAGCGTAGTGGTCACCGGGGAGCTGTTTTTT. Translated, it gives CASSVVVTGELFF.

This clone has just one count. The rearrangement uses TRBV7-8 and TRBJ1-3; no clear D. V was trimmed by 1 base and J by 0 bases, leaving 10 bases between them. Germline CDR1 SGHVS, CDR2 FQNEAQ. This CDR3 contains 16 residues. This CDR3 reads CASSLVRSNSGNTIYF. Written as DNA, the CDR3 is TGTGCCAGCAGCTTAGTGAGGTCAAACTCTGGAAACACCATATATTTT.

This chain connects TRBV7-9 to TRBJ2-3; a possible D gene is TRBD2 (7 bases). Trimming pared 2 bases from V and 4 bases from J, leaving 25 bases between. The CDR3 covers 19 residues. Germline-derived CDR1 and CDR2 are SEHNR and FQNEAQ (reference sequence). CDR3 loop: CASSLREGRQDLWADTQYF. Written as DNA, the CDR3 is TGTGCCAGCAGCTTAAGGGAGGGGAGACAGGACCTATGGGCAGATACGCAGTATTTT.

The V call is TRBV11-2, the J call TRBJ2-5, with D hard to call. From germline, CDR1 is SGHAT and CDR2 FQNNGV. The CDR3 loop spans 14 amino acids. With 5 bases removed from V and 1 base from J, the gap between germline ends came to 11 bases. CDR3 bases: TGTGCCAGCAGCACGGACGGATTCCAAGAGACCCAGTACTTC. Its translation is CASSTDGFQETQYF.

This clone turned up a few times. The rearrangement joins TRBV11-2 to TRBJ1-4, with D unclear. The CDR3 consists of 14 residues. The V and J ends lost 0 bases and 8 bases respectively, with 10 bases between them. Germline V CDR1 and CDR2: SGHAT, FQNNGV. This CDR3 reads CASSLDWVREKLFF. CDR3 nucleotide sequence: TGTGCCAGCAGCTTAGATTGGGTTCGAGAAAAACTGTTTTTT.